The sequence of this TCR beta chain was determined in a study of T cell changes during pregnancy in multiple sclerosis. The repertoire was sequenced with immunoSEQ multiplex PCR; TCRdb's copy has only in-frame clones and lacks some. This sample has over 65,000 clones, with under 95% found just once. The CDR3 runs to 12 residues. Germline-derived CDR1 and CDR2 are SGHAT and FQNNGV. V lost 3 bases, J lost 10 bases, and 9 bases lay in between. The starting material was peripheral blood, obtained in the first trimester of pregnancy. This sequence was found in a female donor in good health, enrolled as a control in a pregnancy study. The V gene is TRBV11-2, the J gene TRBJ1-4; D perhaps matches TRBD1 (5 bases). CDR3 residues: CASSLGGGKLFF. CDR3 DNA sequence: TGTGCCAGCAGCTTGGGGGGAGGAAAACTGTTTTTT.